This T cell receptor beta chain was obtained from a study of STAT5B mutations in CD4+ large granular lymphocyte leukemia. Findings of the study overall: No patients shared main leukemic clonotypes, though about 25% appeared at low frequency elsewhere.

CDR1 and CDR2 (germline): KGHSH, LQKENI. V lost 3 bases and J lost 5; bases outside the gene matches: 1. CDR3 length: 13 residues. Worth noting for this clone: No antigen is known for it.

Clones were read by immunoSEQ multiplex PCR, and TCRdb kept only the in-frame ones, dropping some. The table has about 20,000 clones, about three quarters seen once. Material: CD4+ T cells from blood buffy coats. This sequence was found in a human donor in good health. The V gene is TRBV18, the J gene TRBJ1-5, with TRBD1 identical over 7 bases. Here the CDR3 reads CASSPGQDQPQHF. The CDR3 nucleotides read TGTGCCAGCTCACCTGGACAGGATCAGCCCCAGCATTTT.